The T cell receptor beta chain described here comes from a study of cytomegalovirus exposure and HLA in healthy donors. Study results and caveats: The authors later linked a missense DCLRE1C variant to TCR beta V- and J-gene trimming.

Trimming took 4 bases from V and 5 from J, leaving 8 bases between them. This CDR3 has 12 residues. From germline, CDR1 is SGDLS and CDR2 YYNGEE. Primers for the PCR totalled 60 Vbeta and 13 Jbeta. TCRdb's table, derived via immunoSEQ multiplex PCR, lists solely in-frame clones and lacks some. The sample lists 180,000 or so clones; around 83% were seen once. As for this clone: Its antigen remains unidentified.

The gene calls are TRBV9 and TRBJ2-3; D is possibly TRBD2 (5 bases). This sequence originates from a woman aged 45-65 years in good health and CMV-seropositive. Sequenced input: PBMCs. The CDR3 spells CASSHAGDTQYF. Written as DNA, the CDR3 is TGTGCCAGCAGCCATGCGGGAGATACGCAGTATTTT.